The clone carrying this T cell receptor (beta chain) was observed many times. This sample is part of a study of T cell repertoires in cytomegalovirus infection. TCRdb fed the reads into MiXCR, producing one record per CDR3 protein. Of 270,000 or so distinct CDR3 sequences listed, approximately 15% are singletons. This CDR3 is built from 15 residues. The V gene end was trimmed by 7 bases and the J gene end by 4 bases; junction bases not matched to a gene: 12. The specimen was CD8+ T cells from PBMCs. The J gene is TRBJ1-2, the V gene TRBV12-3 or TRBV12-4; TRBD1 aligns across 7 bases. The sequence was collected from a human donor in good health (CMV status not recorded). Some clones in this sample may be carry-over from other donors' samples. The CDR3 sequence: CASTGPRQGGYGYTF. The CDR3 DNA sequence: TGTGCCAGCACCGGACCCCGACAGGGAGGCTATGGCTACACCTTC.